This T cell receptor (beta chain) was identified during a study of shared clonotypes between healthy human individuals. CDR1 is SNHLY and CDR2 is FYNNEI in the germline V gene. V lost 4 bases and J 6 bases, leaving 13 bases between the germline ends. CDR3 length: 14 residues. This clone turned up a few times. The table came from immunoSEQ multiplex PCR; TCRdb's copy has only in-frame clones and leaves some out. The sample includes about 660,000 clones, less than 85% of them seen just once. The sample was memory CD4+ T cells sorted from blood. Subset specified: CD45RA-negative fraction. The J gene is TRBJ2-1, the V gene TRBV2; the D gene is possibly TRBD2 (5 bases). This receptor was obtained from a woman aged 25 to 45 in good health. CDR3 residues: CASSGLASINEQFF. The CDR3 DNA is TGTGCCAGCAGTGGGCTAGCATCCATCAATGAGCAGTTCTTC.